This record covers a single T cell receptor beta chain. This sample is drawn from a study of blood T cell repertoires in COVID-19. Study background: Whether acute or convalescent, the COVID-19 samples came from the United States, Italy and Spain. T cells, B-cell-depleted T cells, or PBMCs provided the cDNA or gDNA that served as material.

Study processing details: Reference gene primer amplification yielded estimated nucleated cell counts. TCRdb's copy holds only in-frame clones and misses some; the assay was immunoSEQ multiplex PCR. D and trimming were read from the DNA, whereas the V and J calls and clone size are those reported in that table. This sample has about 120,000 clones; approximately 80% occur once, and the top ten carry roughly 7.9%. Germline V CDR1 and CDR2: LNHDA, SQIVND (reference sequence). CDR3 length equals 12 residues. V shed 5 bases and J shed 6 bases, with 11 bases lying between them. Sequenced material: peripheral blood. The receptor was isolated from a human donor in a cohort sampled during active COVID-19. The chain has TRBV19 and TRBJ2-7; D unclear. This chain's CDR3 is CASSRAASEQYF. The CDR3 DNA reads TGTGCCAGTAGTCGTGCCGCGAGCGAGCAGTACTTC. The whole variable domain, filled in from reference TRBV19 and TRBJ2-7, reads DGGITQSPKYLFRKEGQNVTLSCEQNLNHDAMYWYRQDPGQGLRLIYYSQIVNDFQKGDIAEGYSVSREKKESFPLTVTSAQKNPTAFYLCASSRAASEQYFGPGTRLTVT.